The rows below give T cell receptor beta chains drawn from one sample of a study of early stage breast cancer tumors. The protocol was immunoSEQ multiplex PCR, while the TCRdb copy is restricted to in-frame clones and leaves out a portion. The sample shows about 11,000 clones, over 70% of them seen only once. Specimen: breast tumor tissue. These receptors originate from a person between 65 and 80 years old with breast cancer. The CDR3 runs from the conserved cysteine through the conserved F or W. The D gene is left open where the match is weak. Expanded clones get a size class; other rows say once, few or many, or leave the size out.

J: TRBJ2-7; size: .; V: TRBV5-1; D: TRBD1; DNA: TGCGCCAGCAGCTCCCGACAGGGGGCCACCTACGAGCAGTACTTC; CDR3: CASSSRQGATYEQYF
J: TRBJ1-1; size: .; V: TRBV29-1; D: TRBD1; DNA: TGCAGCGTCGCAGACCTCCGGGACAGGGGGGAAGCTTTCTTT; CDR3: CSVADLRDRGEAFF
J: TRBJ1-2; size: once; V: TRBV2; D: .; DNA: TGTGCCAGCAGTGAATCTCAGGGATACTATGGCTACACCTTC; CDR3: CASSESQGYYGYTF
J: TRBJ1-5; size: .; V: TRBV10-1; D: .; DNA: TGCGCCAGCAGTGACCCCACGAGTAGGAGTTATAGCAATCAGCCCCAGCATTTT; CDR3: CASSDPTSRSYSNQPQHF
J: TRBJ2-3; size: .; V: TRBV30; D: TRBD1; DNA: TGTGCCTGGATGGGACAGGTCACAGATACGCAGTATTTT; CDR3: CAWMGQVTDTQYF
J: TRBJ2-7; size: once; V: TRBV10-3; D: TRBD1; DNA: TGTGCCATCAAGGACAGGGGGAGCTCCTACGAGCAGTACTTC; CDR3: CAIKDRGSSYEQYF
J: TRBJ2-3; size: .; V: TRBV5-6; D: TRBD2; DNA: TGTGCCAGCAGCTTGAGGGGACTAGCGGGGGTCCGCACAGATACGCAGTATTTT; CDR3: CASSLRGLAGVRTDTQYF
J: TRBJ2-7; size: .; V: TRBV7-3; D: TRBD2; DNA: TGTGCCAGCAGCCCTAGCGGTTCCCCCTACGAGCAGTACTTC; CDR3: CASSPSGSPYEQYF
J: TRBJ2-7; size: .; V: TRBV7-2; D: .; DNA: TGTGCCAGCAGCTTAGGAGCCATCTCCTACGAGCAGTACTTC; CDR3: CASSLGAISYEQYF
J: TRBJ2-2; size: .; V: TRBV5-1; D: TRBD1; DNA: TGCGCCAGCAGCCCGCTGGGACAGGGCGCCGGGGAGCTGTTTTTT; CDR3: CASSPLGQGAGELFF
J: TRBJ1-6; size: .; V: TRBV7-8; D: .; DNA: TGTGCCAGCAGCTTAGGATGGCAGGGAAACTCACCCCTCCACTTT; CDR3: CASSLGWQGNSPLHF
J: TRBJ1-5; size: .; V: TRBV7-2; D: TRBD1; DNA: TGTGCCAGCAGCTCGACAGGGGGCAATCAGCCCCAGCATTTT; CDR3: CASSSTGGNQPQHF
J: TRBJ2-1; size: .; V: TRBV7-2; D: .; DNA: TGTGCCAGCAGCTTAGAGTCGGGAGCAGGGTATGAGCAGTTCTTC; CDR3: CASSLESGAGYEQFF
J: TRBJ2-3; size: .; V: TRBV9; D: .; DNA: TGTGCCAGCAGCGCCCGGCGGCGGGGGCCCACAGATACGCAGTATTTT; CDR3: CASSARRRGPTDTQYF
J: TRBJ1-2; size: once; V: TRBV6-1; D: .; DNA: TGTGCCAGCAGTGGGGGAGGGTACAACTATGGCTACACCTTC; CDR3: CASSGGGYNYGYTF
J: TRBJ1-5; size: .; V: TRBV7-8; D: .; DNA: TGTGCCAGCAGCTTCGATTTCCTCGGGAATCAGCCCCAGCATTTT; CDR3: CASSFDFLGNQPQHF
J: TRBJ2-7; size: few; V: TRBV7-2; D: TRBD1; DNA: TGTGCCAGCAGCTTAGGGACAGGGGTAAGCGAGCAGTACTTC; CDR3: CASSLGTGVSEQYF